The present entry profiles one T cell receptor (beta chain) with its context. As yet, its antigen is unknown. Germline loops: CDR1 SGHRS, CDR2 YFSETQ. V was pared by 0 bases and J by 7 bases, with 13 bases between. This CDR3 has 15 residues. Assay: immunoSEQ multiplex PCR; the TCRdb copy retains only in-frame clones and omits some. The table lists some 24,000 clones, 72% of them singletons. Stated time point: cycle 4 day 1 (C4D1), after less than 7 weeks of nivolumab. Every single patient, without exception, relapsed after autologous stem cell transplantation, and brentuximab vedotin exposure varied. The data derive from a study of PD-1 blockade in classical Hodgkin lymphoma. About the research overall: Patients had nivolumab dosed at 3 mg/kg, delivered intravenously every 2 weeks. General study points: Before treatment, TCR diversity in newly diagnosed patients was reportedly lower than in healthy donors. Complete responders matched newly diagnosed patients in baseline diversity. It was CD4+ TCR diversity, not CD8+, that rose significantly by C4D1.

This TCR came from a human donor with classical Hodgkin lymphoma. The chain joins TRBV5-1 to TRBJ2-2, with D perhaps matching TRBD2 (5 bases). Sequencing used peripheral blood mononuclear cells (PBMCs), obtained before the fourth cycle of nivolumab. The DNA for the CDR3 is TGCGCCAGCAGCTTGGCCCGGTGGGGAGACGGGGAGCTGTTTTTT. It translates to CASSLARWGDGELFF.